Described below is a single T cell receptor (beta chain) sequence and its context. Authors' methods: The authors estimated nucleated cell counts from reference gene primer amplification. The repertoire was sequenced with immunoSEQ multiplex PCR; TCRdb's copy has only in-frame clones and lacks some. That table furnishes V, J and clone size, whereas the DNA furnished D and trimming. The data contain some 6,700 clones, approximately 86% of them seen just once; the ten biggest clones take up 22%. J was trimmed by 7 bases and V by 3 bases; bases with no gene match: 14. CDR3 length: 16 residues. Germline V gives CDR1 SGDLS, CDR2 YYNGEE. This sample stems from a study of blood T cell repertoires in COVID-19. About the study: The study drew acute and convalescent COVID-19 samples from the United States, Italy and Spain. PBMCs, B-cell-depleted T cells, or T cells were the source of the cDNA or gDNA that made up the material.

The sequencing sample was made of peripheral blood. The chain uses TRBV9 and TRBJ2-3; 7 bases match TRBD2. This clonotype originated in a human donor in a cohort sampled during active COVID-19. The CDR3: CASSGTGRGRAYTQYF. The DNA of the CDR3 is TGTGCCAGCAGCGGAACAGGTCGAGGGAGGGCTTATACGCAGTATTTT.